The T cell receptor (beta chain) under discussion was sequenced for a study of T cell responses to AZD1222 COVID-19 vaccine. The assay was immunoSEQ multiplex PCR, and TCRdb's table has in-frame clones only and misses some. The sample lists 150,000 to 200,000 clones; roughly 92% were seen once. Study-wide results and limits: An increase in Spike-specific TCR breadth and depth was observed after two AZD1222 doses.

This clone was seen only once. The antigen remains undetermined. Germline CDR1 and CDR2: LNHDA and SQIVND (reference sequence). Deletions cut 1 base from V and 5 bases from J, with 8 bases between. The CDR3 spans 13 residues. The rearrangement links TRBV19 to TRBJ1-2, with no clear D. The sequencing used peripheral blood, collected 28 days after the second AZD1222 dose. This sequence originates from an adult who received the AZD1222 COVID-19 vaccine. The CDR3 DNA sequence: TGTGCCAGTAGTATAGGGACGCCGTATGGCTACACCTTC. This sequence encodes CASSIGTPYGYTF.